This is a list of T cell receptor beta chains from one sample in a study of monozygotic twins with inflammatory bowel disease. TCRdb reworked the 5' RACE reads into one entry per CDR3 protein, no DNA. The record lists roughly 90,000 distinct CDR3 sequences, of which the ten most abundant hold roughly 7%. The sequencing input was blood. The receptor set was obtained from a human donor with ulcerative colitis or Crohn's disease, or a healthy co-twin of an affected twin (not recorded which). Each CDR3 is given with its conserved first and last residue.

J gene | V gene | CDR3 protein
TRBJ1-2 | TRBV7-2 | CASSRRQGEGYTF
TRBJ2-5 | TRBV7-8 | CASSPTRGPQETQYF
TRBJ2-5 | TRBV5-1 | CASSLFSAPETQYF
TRBJ2-5 | TRBV24-1 | CATSDRFTDLKVGTQYF
TRBJ2-1 | TRBV10-3 | CAIKTGAHYNEQFF
TRBJ1-2 | TRBV15 | CATSTSQGRNGYTF
TRBJ1-5 | TRBV24-1 | CATSDSGNAQPQHF
TRBJ2-3 | TRBV7-8 | CDSSLSGGVAPIWYF
TRBJ2-1 | TRBV5-1 | CASSTKSSGGIREQFF
TRBJ2-1 | TRBV20-1 | CSVITSGGADEQFF
TRBJ1-1 | TRBV6-5 | CASSYWVGKEAFF
TRBJ2-7 | TRBV21-1 | CASSKASGGAQDYEQYF
TRBJ2-5 | TRBV5-1 | CASSQRGQETQYF
TRBJ1-1 | TRBV19 | CASILSSGAMNTEAFF
TRBJ2-1 | TRBV5-1 | CASSLGGGGPSNEQFF
TRBJ1-5 | TRBV2 | CASSLEQRRNNQPQHF
TRBJ1-1 | TRBV20-1 | CSAGQGARRTEAFF
TRBJ2-4 | TRBV12-3/TRBV12-4 | CASSPIRGRAKNIQYF
TRBJ1-3 | TRBV12-3/TRBV12-4 | CASRPAGAPGNTIYF
TRBJ1-1 | TRBV6-1 | CASSERGAFEAFF
TRBJ2-3 | TRBV5-1 | CASSPQWGTSTDTQYF
TRBJ2-1 | TRBV6-1 | CASTGLEDEQFF
TRBJ2-5 | TRBV4-1 | CASSQGPGVDKKTQYF
TRBJ1-1 | TRBV12-3/TRBV12-4 | CASSFPHPDTEAFF
TRBJ1-1 | TRBV5-1 | CASSLYRSDREAFF
TRBJ2-3 | TRBV3-1 | CASSEGHRAFSTDTQYF
TRBJ2-5 | TRBV5-6 | CASSLEERKTQYF
TRBJ2-1 | TRBV4-2 | CASSHLGQAEQFF
TRBJ2-2 | TRBV5-4 | CASSLDRREDTGELFF
TRBJ1-6 | TRBV7-2 | CASSPSGTGWVDSPLHF
TRBJ1-5 | TRBV6-6 | CASNGQVGQPQHF
TRBJ2-1 | TRBV7-2 | CASSLAPGGNEQFF
TRBJ2-3 | TRBV5-6 | CASSLGIGRDSTDTQYF
TRBJ2-5 | TRBV6-5 | CASWGGRGETQYF
TRBJ1-1 | TRBV12-3/TRBV12-4 | CASSYTNTEAFF
TRBJ2-3 | TRBV5-1 | CASSLGFGPSTDTQYF
TRBJ2-3 | TRBV29-1 | CSVEGYRLKAADTQYF
TRBJ2-2 | TRBV6-5 | CASSFLAGGYTGELFF
TRBJ2-3 | TRBV20-1 | CSAAEGTDTQYF
TRBJ1-2 | TRBV7-9 | CASSLDGTDGYGYTF
TRBJ2-1 | TRBV5-1 | CASSLGPGLAGDNEQFF
TRBJ2-5 | TRBV7-2 | CASSPKAGGPGVTQYF
TRBJ1-2 | TRBV20-1 | CSARDQGVGYGYTF
TRBJ1-2 | TRBV7-9 | CASILTGNYGYTF
TRBJ2-2 | TRBV20-1 | CSAEGGVRRSTGELFF
TRBJ2-5 | TRBV20-1 | CSALAGGETQYF
TRBJ1-3 | TRBV27 | CASSPRAPGNTIYF
TRBJ1-5 | TRBV6-4 | CASTGRLNQPQHF
TRBJ2-3 | TRBV24-1 | CATSDFNSADTQYF
TRBJ1-1 | TRBV5-1 | CASSLTGDLNTEAFF
TRBJ1-1 | TRBV10-3 | CAISEPARDKDEAFF
TRBJ2-1 | TRBV20-1 | CSARTSGGSSYNEQFF
TRBJ1-2 | TRBV3-1 | CASSETVNYGYTF
TRBJ2-2 | TRBV4-1 | CASTHVVRDGELFF
TRBJ1-1 | TRBV7-2 | CASSLVGRNTEAFF
TRBJ2-4 | TRBV7-9 | CASTSEARGHQYF
TRBJ2-1 | TRBV11-2 | CASSFYIGTSGMGNEQFF